One and the same sample provided the 15 T cell receptor beta chains below, sequenced in a study of neurological immune-mediated disorders. TCRdb itself ran the 5' RACE reads through MiXCR, one entry per CDR3 protein. Of roughly 90,000 distinct CDR3 sequences in the sample, approximately 3.5% were seen once. Sequencing input: PBMCs. The receptors were sampled from a woman aged 45-59 years with multiple sclerosis.

This clonotype was found many times. The V call is TRBV12-3 or TRBV12-4, the J call TRBJ1-4; 7 bases are shared with TRBD1. The junction had 7 bases not matched to a gene; V was cut back by 6 bases and J by 3 bases. This CDR3 comprises 15 residues. Here the CDR3 reads CASRRGQRANEKLFF. CDR3 DNA sequence: TGTGCCAGCAGAAGGGGACAGAGGGCTAATGAAAAACTGTTTTTT.

This clonotype was seen only a few times. The chain combines TRBV28 with TRBJ1-5; 11 nucleotides align to TRBD1. CDR3 size: 16 residues. V was pared by 10 bases and J by 5 bases, with 13 bases of the junction left unmatched. Per the germline V gene, CDR1 is MDHEN and CDR2 is SYDVKM. The CDR3 DNA follows: TGTGCCATCGGACAGGGGGCTACCGCAAGCCATCAGCCCCAGCATTTT. It codes for CAIGQGATASHQPQHF.

Ten or more counts support this clonotype. V usage is TRBV2 and J usage is TRBJ2-2; 7 bases align to TRBD1. The ends lost 7 bases at V and 7 bases at J; junction bases unmatched: 9. The CDR3 spans 14 residues. Germline V gives CDR1 SNHLY, CDR2 FYNNEI. CDR3 coding DNA: TGTGCCAGCACGGTTCCAGGGGGAGTCGGGGAGCTGTTTTTT. Translated: CASTVPGGVGELFF.

This clonotype was seen many times. This chain joins TRBV6-5 and TRBJ1-1, with unresolved D. Trimming stripped 0 bases from V and 0 bases from J, with 8 bases between. In germline, CDR1 is MNHEY, CDR2 SVGAGI. CDR3 size: 15 residues. CDR3 nucleotides: TGTGCCAGCAGTTACTCTGGTCAGTTGAACACTGAAGCTTTCTTT. This gives the protein CASSYSGQLNTEAFF.

In its sample, this clonotype was seen many times. V and J are TRBV20-1 and TRBJ2-3, with TRBD2 identical over 7 bases. The CDR3 extends over 14 amino acids. Trimming took 3 bases from V and 1 from J; bases not matched to a gene: 4. The germline V gene has CDR1 DFQATT and CDR2 SNEGSKA (reference sequence). The CDR3 sequence is CSASLAVGTDTQYF. CDR3 DNA: TGCAGTGCTAGTCTAGCGGTCGGCACAGATACGCAGTATTTT.

There are many counts of this clonotype. The chain joins TRBV6-5 to TRBJ1-2, with 7 bases aligning to TRBD1. The CDR3 is 14 amino acids. Trimming took 2 bases from V and 7 from J; bases not matched to a gene: 7. In germline, CDR1 is MNHEY, CDR2 SVGAGI. CDR3 DNA sequence: TGTGCCAGCAGTTACCTTACAGGGGATCTTGGCTACACCTTC. It is translated as CASSYLTGDLGYTF.

This clonotype has ten or more counts. J is TRBJ1-3 and V is TRBV20-1; D call uncertain. V lost 3 bases, J lost 4 bases, and 7 bases lay in between. This CDR3 spans 12 amino acids. In germline, CDR1 is DFQATT, CDR2 SNEGSKA (reference sequence). Here the CDR3 reads CSASDGGNTIYF. In DNA form, the CDR3 reads TGCAGTGCTAGTGATGGGGGAAACACCATATATTTT.

This clonotype showed up many times. This chain uses TRBV12-3 or TRBV12-4 with TRBJ2-2; no definite D call. V gave up 2 bases and J gave up 7 bases, with 8 bases separating them. The CDR3 spans 13 residues. The CDR3 sequence: CASSLFSGGELFF. CDR3 DNA: TGTGCCAGCAGTTTATTCTCTGGCGGGGAGCTGTTTTTT.

This clonotype was detected many times. The chain combines TRBV7-2 with TRBJ2-7, with TRBD1 identical over 8 bases. Germline CDR1 SGHTA, CDR2 FQGNSA. The J segment lost 5 bases and the V segment lost 5 bases, leaving 2 bases of the junction unmatched. This CDR3 is built from 12 residues. CDR3 in amino acids: CASSPDRDEQYF. The CDR3 region has the DNA TGTGCCAGCAGCCCGGACAGGGACGAGCAGTACTTC.

This clonotype occurred many times. The chain employs TRBV12-3 or TRBV12-4 and TRBJ1-5, with D unresolved. Trimming stripped 1 base from V and 3 bases from J, with 7 bases between. This CDR3 is built from 14 residues. CDR3 nucleotide sequence: TGTGCCAGCAGTTTAGGGGGTACCAATCAGCCCCAGCATTTT. Translated, it gives CASSLGGTNQPQHF.

This clonotype was seen ten or more times. The chain joins TRBV7-2 to TRBJ2-7, with D possibly matching TRBD1 (5 bases). The germline V and J ends were trimmed by 1 base and 0 bases, with 10 bases remaining between them. The germline CDR1 and CDR2 sequences are SGHTA and FQGNSA. The CDR3 has 15 amino acids. Here the CDR3 DNA reads TGTGCCAGCAGCTTAGACAGGCGCAGCTCCTACGAGCAGTACTTC. Its translation is CASSLDRRSSYEQYF.

This clonotype was recorded at least ten times. V gene TRBV6-5 combines with J gene TRBJ1-1; D is ambiguous. The V gene lost 3 bases and the J gene lost 6 bases, with 17 bases spanning the gap. The CDR3 spans 15 residues. CDR1 and CDR2 from the germline V gene are MNHEY and SVGAGI. The DNA of the CDR3 is TGTGCCAGCAGTTATACCGGCCTACTCGACGCTGAAGCTTTCTTT. Protein: CASSYTGLLDAEAFF.

The sample holds many counts of this clonotype. The V gene is TRBV5-1, the J gene TRBJ2-2, with a possible D match to TRBD1 (5 bases). Trimming shortened V by 0 bases and J by 1 base, and 13 bases separated the two germline ends. The CDR3 spans 17 residues. From germline, CDR1 is SGHRS and CDR2 YFSETQ. The CDR3 sequence is CASSLEWGRVNTGELFF. In nucleotides, the CDR3 is TGCGCCAGCAGCTTGGAATGGGGCAGGGTGAACACCGGGGAGCTGTTTTTT.

At least ten counts were recorded for this clonotype. The chain employs TRBV20-1 and TRBJ1-2, with a tentative D call TRBD1 (5 bases). Germline lookup yields CDR1 DFQATT and CDR2 SNEGSKA (reference sequence). The V end lost 0 bases, the J end lost 8 bases, and 13 bases lay between the germline ends. The CDR3 totals 13 residues. The CDR3 loop is CSARDIGTSGYTF. The CDR3 nucleotides are TGCAGTGCTAGAGATATTGGGACTAGCGGCTACACCTTC.

This clonotype appeared many times. The V and J genes are TRBV19 and TRBJ1-2; a possible D gene is TRBD1 (6 bases). V was pared by 7 bases and J by 8 bases, with 14 bases between. Germline assignment: CDR1 LNHDA and CDR2 SQIVND (reference sequence). The length of the CDR3 is 12 residues. DNA of the CDR3: TGTGCCAGTACCAACAGGGTGGGCGGCTACACCTTC. It codes for CASTNRVGGYTF.